The TCR beta chain under discussion was sequenced for a study of early T cells in non-severe SARS-CoV-2 infection. Across the study: The input, bulk RNA from unsorted whole blood, was sequenced, and chains were unpaired.

Whole-study findings and limits: Using VDJdb, the matching emphasized anti-spike CD8 responses while missing private and CD4 specificities.

Unique molecular identifiers tagged individual cDNA molecules. A single record per CDR3 protein comes from TCRdb applying MiXCR to the 5' RACE reads. Seen here are tens of thousands of distinct CDR3 sequences, more than 10% observed once, and the top ten hold 4% to 5.5%. Germline V gene lookup returns CDR1 DFQATT and CDR2 SNEGSKA (reference sequence). The CDR3 runs 16 residues. V lost 1 base and J lost 2; bases outside the gene matches: 7. This clonotype has a count of ten or more. What it binds is unknown. Sequencing input: whole blood. The chain is built from TRBV20-1 and TRBJ1-4; 7 positions match TRBD1. The clonotype originates from an adult who was a healthcare worker with PCR-confirmed SARS-CoV-2 infection or an uninfected control (not recorded which). CDR3 loop: CSARGGGGPTNEKLFF. CDR3 nucleotides: TGCAGTGCTAGAGGAGGAGGGGGCCCGACTAATGAAAAACTGTTTTTT.